This T cell receptor beta chain was observed in a study of type 1 regulatory T cells. Points on this clonotype: Its specificity is not known. Relative to the germline gene, one junction end is altered; a read error may explain this.

TCRdb re-called the reads through MiXCR, storing one row per CDR3 protein. Among fewer than 70,000 distinct CDR3 sequences, 63% were seen once, and the ten largest hold around 7.6%. CDR3 length equals 14 residues. CDR1 and CDR2 from the germline V gene are LGHNA and YSLEER. The genes are TRBV4-3 and TRBJ2-1, with TRBD2 identical over 8 bases. The source of this sequence is a human donor in good health. Sequenced sample: cultured T cells, either the whole culture or a sorted T cell fraction (not recorded which). The subset: Tr1-enriched cell product generated in vitro against host alloantigens. The CDR3 bases are TGCGCCAGCAACCAAGATCTTGGCGGGAGGGAGCAGTTCTTC. It is translated as CASNQDLGGREQFF.